The sequence of this T cell receptor (beta chain) was determined in a study of beta chain features in type 1 diabetes. Background on the study: Patients and healthy donors were similar in age, gender and cell yields.

Investigators reverse transcribed all isolated RNA, so they sequenced expressed TCRB transcripts. Some clones are missing from TCRdb's copy, which holds only in-frame ones; the method was immunoSEQ multiplex PCR. The top ten hold around 0.04% of the sample, which has 360,000 or so clones, around a fifth seen once. Whole-study results and caveats: VDJ junctions in type 1 diabetes patients carried more deletions and fewer insertions.

Details on this clone: Its antigen is unidentified.

Trimming took off 1 base at V and 4 bases at J, with 17 bases between the two ends. Per germline, CDR1 SGHAT and CDR2 FQDESV (reference sequence). This CDR3 spans 16 amino acids. This rearrangement joins TRBV11-1 to TRBJ2-7; D is unresolved. Sequences were obtained from naive CD4+ T cells from blood. This receptor was taken from a woman younger than 35 in good health. CDR3 protein: CASSLGVTRPNYEQYF. As DNA, the CDR3 is TGTGCCAGCAGCTTAGGCGTTACGAGGCCCAATTACGAGCAGTACTTC. The complete variable domain, with remaining parts taken from reference TRBV11-1 and TRBJ2-7, reads EAEVAQSPRYKITEKSQAVAFWCDPISGHATLYWYRQILGQGPELLVQFQDESVVDDSQLPKDRFSAERLKGVDSTLKIQPAELGDSAMYLCASSLGVTRPNYEQYFGPGTRLTVT.